This entry lists 31 T cell receptor beta chains sequenced from one sample in a study of cytomegalovirus exposure and HLA in healthy donors. Primers: 60 Vbeta forward and 13 Jbeta reverse. The assay was immunoSEQ multiplex PCR, and TCRdb's table has in-frame clones only and misses some. Of 150,000 to 200,000 clones listed, more than 60% are singletons. Sequences were obtained from PBMCs. All receptors derive from a woman aged 40-49 years in good health and CMV-seropositive.

The rearrangement joins TRBV6-6 to TRBJ2-7; 9 bases align to TRBD1. Germline V gives CDR1 MNHNY, CDR2 SVGAGI (reference sequence). CDR3 length: 15 residues. Trimming cost V 4 bases and J 0 bases; bases outside gene matches: 4. This chain's CDR3 is CASSSTGGHSYEQYF. The CDR3 nucleotides read TGTGCCAGCAGTTCAACAGGGGGCCACTCCTACGAGCAGTACTTC.

The chain has TRBV15 and TRBJ2-1; 7 bases match TRBD1. V dropped 2 bases and J dropped 3; count of bases not matched to a gene: 10. Germline-derived CDR1 and CDR2 are LNHNV and YYDKDF (reference sequence). The CDR3 contains 17 residues. The CDR3 DNA sequence: TGTGCCACCAGCAGACCCAGGGGACAGAGCCACTACAATGAGCAGTTCTTC. Protein sequence: CATSRPRGQSHYNEQFF.

This clone showed up just a few times. The chain has TRBV10-3 and TRBJ2-2; TRBD2 aligns across 7 bases. V dropped 6 bases and J dropped 5; count of bases not matched to a gene: 9. This CDR3 comprises 15 residues. Germline V CDR1 and CDR2: ENHRY, SYGVKD. The CDR3: CAIRRGTNPTGELFF. In DNA, the CDR3 is TGTGCCATCAGACGAGGGACTAACCCTACCGGGGAGCTGTTTTTT.

The chain has TRBV7-8 and TRBJ1-5; D is possibly TRBD1 (5 bases). Per germline, CDR1 SGHVS and CDR2 FQNEAQ. Deletions cut 3 bases from V and 2 bases from J, with 11 bases between. The CDR3 loop spans 15 amino acids. CDR3 protein: CASSFARVGNQPQHF. Here the CDR3 DNA reads TGTGCCAGCAGCTTTGCCAGGGTCGGCAATCAGCCCCAGCATTTT.

The chain couples TRBV28 to TRBJ1-1; 8 bases are shared with TRBD1. Germline V gene lookup returns CDR1 MDHEN and CDR2 SYDVKM. Losses at the gene ends were 10 bases for V and 1 base for J; bases not matched to a gene: 11. The CDR3 contains 15 residues. As DNA, the CDR3 is TGTGCCACCTTATACAGGGGGAGCCAGAACACTGAAGCTTTCTTT. Protein: CATLYRGSQNTEAFF. The full variable domain, its missing parts supplied by reference TRBV28 and TRBJ1-1, is DVKVTQSSRYLVKRTGEKVFLECVQDMDHENMFWYRQDPGLGLRLIYFSYDVKMKEKGDIPEGYSVSREKKERFSLILESASTNQTSMYLCATLYRGSQNTEAFFGQGTRLTVV.

CDR3 in DNA: TGTGCCAGCCTACCAGGGAGGTCTAGCACAGATACGCAGTATTTT. This translates into CASLPGRSSTDTQYF. The gene calls are TRBV2 and TRBJ2-3; a weak D match, TRBD2 (6 bases). Trimming removed 8 bases from V and 0 bases from J, with 15 bases in between. In germline, CDR1 is SNHLY, CDR2 FYNNEI. This CDR3 is 15 amino acids long. Full variable domain (outside the CDR3, taken from reference TRBV2 and TRBJ2-3): EPEVTQTPSHQVTQMGQEVILRCVPISNHLYFYWYRQILGQKVEFLVSFYNNEISEKSEIFDDQFSVERPDGSNFTLKIRSTKLEDSAMYFCASLPGRSSTDTQYFGPGTRLTVL.

This clone counts as medium-sized (0.01 to 0.1%). This chain links TRBV7-9 with TRBJ2-7; the D gene is possibly TRBD1 (5 bases). This CDR3 has 13 amino acids. Trimming removed 6 bases from V and 0 bases from J, with 9 bases in between. The germline V gene encodes CDR1 SEHNR and CDR2 FQNEAQ (reference sequence). The CDR3 region has the DNA TGTGCCAGCAGGCCAGGGAACTCCTACGAGCAGTACTTC. Translated, it gives CASRPGNSYEQYF. The entire variable domain, with the rest obtained from reference TRBV7-9 and TRBJ2-7, is as follows: DTGVSQNPRHKITKRGQNVTFRCDPISEHNRLYWYRQTLGQGPEFLTYFQNEAQLEKSRLLSDRFSAERPKGSFSTLEIQRTEQGDSAMYLCASRPGNSYEQYFGPGTRLTVT.

The rearrangement uses TRBV29-1 and TRBJ2-2; 7 nucleotides agree with TRBD1. V lost 3 bases and J lost 4; bases outside the gene matches: 5. The CDR3 sequence is 14 residues long. Germline CDR1 and CDR2: SQVTM and ANQGSEA. CDR3 DNA sequence: TGCAGCGTTGACGAGACAGGGCTCACCGGGGAGCTGTTTTTT. Protein sequence: CSVDETGLTGELFF.

V and J are TRBV6-1 and TRBJ1-2, with 10 positions matching TRBD1. Per germline, CDR1 MNHNS and CDR2 SASEGT. There are 13 residues in the CDR3. With V trimmed by 3 bases and J by 7 bases, 2 bases remained unmatched. CDR3 bases: TGTGCCAGCAGTGACCGGGACAGGGGTGGCTACACCTTC. Translating gives CASSDRDRGGYTF.

The CDR3 here is CASSFGAYNYGYTF. CDR3 DNA sequence: TGTGCCAGCAGTTTTGGGGCTTATAACTATGGCTACACCTTC. The chain is built from TRBV28 and TRBJ1-2; perhaps TRBD1 as D (5 bases). Germline-derived CDR1 and CDR2 are MDHEN and SYDVKM. There are 14 residues in the CDR3. Trimming shortened V by 3 bases and J by 1 base, and 9 bases separated the two germline ends.

CDR3 sequence (DNA): TGTGCCAGCAGCTTTTCTAGCGGATCCGAAGAGACCCAGTACTTC. Encoded protein: CASSFSSGSEETQYF. The rearrangement joins TRBV11-1 to TRBJ2-5; 7 nucleotides match TRBD2. Germline-derived CDR1 and CDR2 are SGHAT and FQDESV (reference sequence). This CDR3 region has 15 residues. The junction had 7 bases not matched to a gene; V was cut back by 3 bases and J by 3 bases. Supplemented by reference TRBV11-1 and TRBJ2-5, the full variable domain reads EAEVAQSPRYKITEKSQAVAFWCDPISGHATLYWYRQILGQGPELLVQFQDESVVDDSQLPKDRFSAERLKGVDSTLKIQPAELGDSAMYLCASSFSSGSEETQYFGPGTRLLVL.

The genes are TRBV10-2 and TRBJ1-5, with D possibly being TRBD1 (6 bases). The CDR3 covers 12 residues. The V gene's germline CDR1 is WSHSY and CDR2 SAAADI. The V and J ends lost 8 bases and 9 bases respectively, with 14 bases between them. CDR3 in amino acids: CASADSSRPQHF. The CDR3 DNA follows: TGCGCCAGCGCGGACAGCTCCCGGCCCCAGCATTTT.

Details on this clone: The sample has other DNA sequences that encode this CDR3 too. The V gene is TRBV29-1, the J gene TRBJ1-3, with TRBD1 identical over 8 bases. Per the germline V gene, CDR1 is SQVTM and CDR2 is ANQGSEA. Unmatched junction bases numbered 2, after V lost 6 bases and J lost 4 bases. CDR3 length: 12 amino acids. In DNA, the CDR3 is TGCAGCGTCGGGACAGGCGGAAACACCATATATTTT. Its translation: CSVGTGGNTIYF.

A word on this clone: The same CDR3 arises from other DNA sequences in this sample as well. This chain connects TRBV27 to TRBJ1-1; 9 bases map to TRBD1. V gave up 1 base and J gave up 0 bases; unmatched junction bases: 15. CDR3 length equals 20 residues. Germline CDR1 and CDR2: MNHEY and SMNVEV (reference sequence). DNA for the CDR3: TGTGCCAGCAGTTTATGGGGTCCGCGACAGGGGGTCCTCATGAACACTGAAGCTTTCTTT. Translation gives CASSLWGPRQGVLMNTEAFF.

CDR3 protein: CASRAGQGLMNTEAFF. DNA of the CDR3: TGTGCCAGCAGAGCGGGACAGGGACTCATGAACACTGAAGCTTTCTTT. The chain has TRBV28 and TRBJ1-1, with TRBD1 matching over 9 bases. V trimming: 6 bases; J trimming: 0 bases; junction bases outside the gene matches: 8. The CDR3 contains 16 residues. The germline V gene has CDR1 MDHEN and CDR2 SYDVKM.

The CDR3 reads CASSSGQGAIETQYF. The CDR3 bases are TGTGCCAGCAGCTCGGGACAGGGGGCGATTGAGACCCAGTACTTC. This rearrangement joins TRBV7-3 to TRBJ2-5; the match to TRBD1 covers 12 bases. The V segment lost 4 bases and the J segment 5 bases; nucleotides outside the gene matches: 5. The germline CDR1 and CDR2 sequences are SGHTA and FQGTGA. The CDR3 loop spans 15 amino acids.

This chain uses TRBV5-6 with TRBJ2-1; the D gene is possibly TRBD1 (6 bases). The CDR3 extends over 17 amino acids. Germline CDR1 SGHDT, CDR2 YYEEEE. V lost 5 bases to trimming and J lost 4 bases, with 22 bases between them. The CDR3 bases are TGTGCCAGCAGATATTTAGTGCGTACAGGGTGGTACAATGAGCAGTTCTTC. Protein sequence: CASRYLVRTGWYNEQFF.

This chain links TRBV19 with TRBJ2-3; TRBD2 agrees at 9 bases. CDR1 is LNHDA and CDR2 is SQIVND in the germline V gene (reference sequence). The trim removed 0 bases at V and 1 base at J, leaving 14 bases unmatched. The CDR3 is 20 amino acids. The CDR3 region is CASSIDLYAGGPWGTDTQYF. The CDR3 DNA is TGTGCCAGTAGTATAGATCTCTACGCGGGAGGGCCTTGGGGCACAGATACGCAGTATTTT. Based on the CDR3 plus reference TRBV19 and TRBJ2-3, the full variable domain is DGGITQSPKYLFRKEGQNVTLSCEQNLNHDAMYWYRQDPGQGLRLIYYSQIVNDFQKGDIAEGYSVSREKKESFPLTVTSAQKNPTAFYLCASSIDLYAGGPWGTDTQYFGPGTRLTVL.

V and J are TRBV6-1 and TRBJ1-1; 7 nucleotides agree with TRBD1. The CDR3 length is 15 residues. Germline loops: CDR1 MNHNS, CDR2 SASEGT. V was clipped by 3 bases and J by 11 bases; unmatched bases: 15. The CDR3 here is CASSERRTLGQEAFF. CDR3 bases: TGTGCCAGCAGTGAGAGGAGGACCCTCGGACAGGAGGCTTTCTTT.

This sequence joins TRBV11-2 and TRBJ2-5, with D unclear. Germline V gene sequence: CDR1 SGHAT, CDR2 FQNNGV. The length of the CDR3 is 14 residues. V dropped 3 bases and J dropped 1 base, with 9 bases sitting between them. The CDR3 DNA sequence: TGTGCCAGCAGCTTGGCTGGCACCCAAGAGACCCAGTACTTC. Its translation: CASSLAGTQETQYF.

The rearrangement links TRBV15 to TRBJ2-4, with TRBD1 as a possible D gene (6 bases). This CDR3 is 18 amino acids long. CDR1 and CDR2 from the germline V gene are LNHNV and YYDKDF (reference sequence). V was cut by 0 bases and J by 1 base, with 16 bases left in between. CDR3 sequence (DNA): TGTGCCACCAGCAGAGAAGATGGGCAGGGGATGGCCAAAAACATTCAGTACTTC. Translated, it gives CATSREDGQGMAKNIQYF.

This chain joins TRBV6-6 and TRBJ2-7, with 8 bases identical to TRBD2. The CDR3 covers 12 residues. From germline, CDR1 is MNHNY and CDR2 SVGAGI (reference sequence). Trimming cost V 5 bases and J 6 bases; bases outside gene matches: 3. CDR3 amino acids: CASSTGTSEQYF. DNA of the CDR3: TGTGCCAGCAGTACCGGGACTAGCGAGCAGTACTTC.

CDR3 region: CAEQARGGKEKLFF. CDR3 coding DNA: TGTGCCGAGCAAGCCAGGGGTGGAAAGGAAAAACTGTTTTTT. The chain is built from TRBV28 and TRBJ1-4, with D perhaps TRBD1 (6 bases). This CDR3 is 14 amino acids long. V was clipped by 11 bases and J by 8 bases, with 21 bases between them. Germline loops: CDR1 MDHEN, CDR2 SYDVKM.

V and J are TRBV29-1 and TRBJ1-1; TRBD1 agrees at 7 bases. In germline, CDR1 is SQVTM, CDR2 ANQGSEA. CDR3 size: 15 residues. After removal of 4 bases from V and 5 bases from J, the junction contained 13 bases not matched to a gene. The CDR3 DNA reads TGCAGCGTTGTTCCGGGACAGTATGAGAGGACTGAAGCTTTCTTT. It encodes CSVVPGQYERTEAFF. The whole variable domain, remainder taken from reference TRBV29-1 and TRBJ1-1, is SAVISQKPSRDICQRGTSLTIQCQVDSQVTMMFWYRQQPGQSLTLIATANQGSEATYESGFVIDKFPISRPNLTFSTLTVSNMSPEDSSIYLCSVVPGQYERTEAFFGQGTRLTVV.

The J gene is TRBJ2-7, the V gene TRBV30; TRBD1 aligns across 10 bases. CDR3 length: 13 residues. The germline V gene has CDR1 GTSNPN and CDR2 SVGIG (reference sequence). The V segment lost 5 bases and the J segment 2 bases; nucleotides outside the gene matches: 3. CDR3 residues: CAWGTGAAYEQYF. The CDR3, as DNA: TGTGCCTGGGGGACAGGGGCGGCCTACGAGCAGTACTTC.

The chain is built from TRBV5-1 and TRBJ1-1, with D perhaps matching TRBD1 (6 bases). Per germline, CDR1 SGHRS and CDR2 YFSETQ. This CDR3 contains 16 residues. V was shortened by 0 bases and J by 0 bases, with 12 bases between the two germline ends. As DNA, the CDR3 is TGCGCCAGCAGCTTGGGGGGGGGCTCCATGAACACTGAAGCTTTCTTT. It translates to CASSLGGGSMNTEAFF.

The chain couples TRBV6-5 to TRBJ2-7, with TRBD1 identical over 12 bases. Germline trimming cut 6 bases from V and 4 bases from J; bases unmatched to any gene: 7. The germline V gene encodes CDR1 MNHEY and CDR2 SVGAGI. CDR3 size: 15 residues. The chain's CDR3 is CASRSGTGGRYEQYF. CDR3 coding DNA: TGTGCCAGCAGGTCCGGGACAGGGGGCAGGTACGAGCAGTACTTC.

The rearrangement links TRBV30 to TRBJ2-1; TRBD2 agrees at 12 bases. There are 14 residues in the CDR3. V was clipped by 2 bases and J by 12 bases; unmatched bases: 8. Germline CDR1 is GTSNPN and CDR2 is SVGIG (reference sequence). CDR3 in amino acids: CAWSSRTSGIAQFF. In DNA form, the CDR3 reads TGTGCCTGGAGTTCACGGACTAGCGGGATAGCGCAGTTCTTC.

This clone was found once. This chain joins TRBV6-1 and TRBJ2-7; tentative D call: TRBD1 (5 bases). Per germline, CDR1 MNHNS and CDR2 SASEGT. Trimming removed 5 bases from V and 2 bases from J, with 16 bases in between. This CDR3 has 15 amino acids. As DNA, the CDR3 is TGTGCCAGCAGTCCGAATCCAGGGATGACCTACGAGCAGTACTTC. Its translation is CASSPNPGMTYEQYF.

This chain uses TRBV7-9 with TRBJ2-1; perhaps TRBD2 as D (5 bases). The CDR3 is 14 amino acids. V shed 1 base and J shed 10 bases, with 14 bases lying between them. The germline CDR1 and CDR2 sequences are SEHNR and FQNEAQ (reference sequence). CDR3 coding DNA: TGTGCCAGCAGCTTAGTGGTTCTCGGAGGAGAGCAGTTCTTC. It codes for CASSLVVLGGEQFF.

The chain employs TRBV23-1 and TRBJ2-2; weak D call: TRBD1 (6 bases). TRBV23-1 belongs to the ORF category, with a function that is uncertain. The CDR3 sequence is 20 residues long. V gave up 3 bases and J gave up 5 bases, with 28 bases separating them. This CDR3 reads CASSHPRLTRDKPCTGELFF. CDR3 nucleotides: TGCGCCAGCAGTCATCCTCGTCTCACCCGGGACAAGCCGTGTACCGGGGAGCTGTTTTTT.